The 21 T cell receptor beta chains below were found in one sample sequenced in a study of CXCR3-negative and CXCR3-positive naive CD8 T cells. Whole-study findings and limits: CXCR3-positive naive cells carried more hydrophobic TRB CDR3s than CXCR3-negative ones.

cDNA libraries for TRB were generated by 5' RACE incorporating UMI labels. TCRdb reprocessed the 5' RACE reads; each CDR3 protein has one entry and no DNA is given. The sample is made up of 130,000 or so distinct CDR3 sequences, and the top ten hold 0.41% of it. The antigens for these receptors are not known. Material: naive CXCR3+ CD8+ T cells from blood. Sample subset: CD45RO-CCR7+CD27+CD95- naive CD8+ T cells expressing CXCR3 (TNR3+). The receptors here all came from a human donor in good health. Some clones in this sample may be carry-over from other donors' samples.

The V gene is TRBV28, the J gene TRBJ2-3. Germline-derived CDR1 and CDR2 are MDHEN and SYDVKM. This CDR3 is built from 14 residues. CDR3: CASKSVRNADTQYF. The variable domain in full, completed from reference TRBV28 and TRBJ2-3, reads DVKVTQSSRYLVKRTGEKVFLECVQDMDHENMFWYRQDPGLGLRLIYFSYDVKMKEKGDIPEGYSVSREKKERFSLILESASTNQTSMYLCASKSVRNADTQYFGPGTRLTVL.

The chain carries TRBV6-5 and TRBJ1-1; TCRdb calls TRBD1, which cannot be checked without DNA. The length of the CDR3 is 15 residues. Per germline, CDR1 MNHEY and CDR2 SVGAGI. CDR3 residues: CASTSGVGLNTEAFF.

The CDR3 reads CASRAVYNEQFF. This chain joins TRBV2 and TRBJ2-1. Germline CDR1 is SNHLY and CDR2 is FYNNEI. The CDR3 length is 12 residues.

The gene calls are TRBV7-9 and TRBJ1-2; lacking DNA, the TRBD1 call made by TCRdb goes unchecked. This CDR3 spans 17 amino acids. Germline lookup yields CDR1 SEHNR and CDR2 FQNEAQ (reference sequence). CDR3 region: CASSPNQDGTANYGYTF.

Here the CDR3 reads CASSELQGGSDTQYF. The chain couples TRBV6-2 or TRBV6-3 to TRBJ2-3; the D gene TCRdb calls, TRBD1, cannot be checked with no DNA. The CDR3 runs to 15 residues. From germline, CDR1 is MNHEY and CDR2 SVGEGT.

This chain links TRBV7-9 with TRBJ2-7; TCRdb reports TRBD2, a call that lacks DNA to check it against. Germline-derived CDR1 and CDR2 are SEHNR and FQNEAQ (reference sequence). The CDR3 length is 14 residues. This CDR3 reads CASSDGTLPSEQYF.

The V gene is TRBV24-1, the J gene TRBJ1-3. The length of the CDR3 is 13 residues. Per the germline V gene, CDR1 is KGHDR and CDR2 is SFDVKD. The CDR3 sequence: CATSDYSGNTIYF.

The gene calls are TRBV14 and TRBJ2-1. CDR3 length equals 15 residues. The germline V gene has CDR1 SGHDN and CDR2 FVKESK. The CDR3 protein is CASSQGGDVYNEQFF.

The chain couples TRBV19 to TRBJ1-2. CDR1 and CDR2 (germline): LNHDA, SQIVND (reference sequence). The CDR3 totals 12 residues. CDR3 amino acids: CASSLGLGGYTF.

CDR3: CSVEGNYEQYF. V usage is TRBV29-1 and J usage is TRBJ2-7. In germline, CDR1 is SQVTM, CDR2 ANQGSEA. This CDR3 has 11 residues.

V is TRBV19 and J is TRBJ2-1; TCRdb returns TRBD2, unconfirmable since there is no DNA. Germline lookup yields CDR1 LNHDA and CDR2 SQIVND (reference sequence). The CDR3 is 15 amino acids. CDR3 residues: CASSAGTRGYNEQFF.

V and J are TRBV15 and TRBJ2-2; TCRdb's D gene call, TRBD1, goes unchecked for lack of DNA. The CDR3 contains 16 residues. From germline, CDR1 is LNHNV and CDR2 YYDKDF (reference sequence). The chain's CDR3 is CATSRTSGELAGELFF.

The V gene is TRBV14, the J gene TRBJ1-1; the D call of TRBD1 rests on TCRdb alone, since no DNA is present to check it. In germline, CDR1 is SGHDN, CDR2 FVKESK. The CDR3 consists of 14 residues. The CDR3 here is CASSLPGADTEAFF.

The V and J genes are TRBV7-9 and TRBJ2-5. CDR1 is SEHNR and CDR2 is FQNEAQ in the germline V gene (reference sequence). This CDR3 comprises 15 residues. The CDR3 here is CASSDKDRPPETQYF.

This chain links TRBV7-9 with TRBJ2-1; there is no DNA to check the TCRdb D call of TRBD1. The germline V gene encodes CDR1 SEHNR and CDR2 FQNEAQ (reference sequence). This CDR3 is 17 amino acids long. The CDR3 protein is CASSLADRVRSYNEQFF.

The chain has TRBV2 and TRBJ2-1; TCRdb proposes TRBD1, but this gene call is untestable without DNA. The CDR3 runs 13 residues. Germline CDR1 reads SNHLY; CDR2 reads FYNNEI. The CDR3 loop reads CASSDRDYNEQFF.

The chain uses TRBV19 and TRBJ1-1. The length of the CDR3 is 13 residues. Germline V gives CDR1 LNHDA, CDR2 SQIVND (reference sequence). CDR3 residues: CASKNPGPTEAFF.

The rearrangement uses TRBV29-1 and TRBJ2-7; the TCRdb D gene call, TRBD1, has no DNA to confirm it. In germline, CDR1 is SQVTM, CDR2 ANQGSEA. CDR3 length: 13 amino acids. CDR3: CSAPGTGASEQYF.

The chain uses TRBV20-1 and TRBJ2-5; TCRdb returns TRBD2, unconfirmable since there is no DNA. This CDR3 is built from 12 residues. CDR1 and CDR2 (germline): DFQATT, SNEGSKA (reference sequence). CDR3: CSARDPAADQYF.

The chain recombines TRBV7-2 with TRBJ2-7; checking the TCRdb D call of TRBD2 is not possible without DNA. CDR1 is SGHTA, CDR2 FQGNSA, per germline. The CDR3 loop spans 14 amino acids. The CDR3 region is CASSLLAHSYEQYF.

The chain combines TRBV29-1 with TRBJ2-5; there is no DNA to check the TCRdb D call of TRBD1. Germline lookup yields CDR1 SQVTM and CDR2 ANQGSEA. CDR3 length: 14 residues. This chain's CDR3 is CSVDGGGAWETQYF.